This T cell receptor (beta chain) originates from a study of tumor-infiltrating lymphocytes in primary liver carcinoma (dated by TCRdb to about 2017). Some background on the complete study: The five patients, three men and two women aged 30 to 69 years, had hepatocellular carcinoma (four) or combined HCC and intrahepatic cholangiocarcinoma (one). Tumors of the five patients were stage T1-T3 N0M0 with maximum diameters of roughly 4 to 10 cm. Roughly 3.5 to 8 million productive TCRbeta reads were obtained per sample, and no significant difference in read depth was found between tissue types. Across five regions of each liver tumor, along with adjacent normal tissue and blood, the study brought together TCRbeta repertoire sequencing, expression microarrays and whole-exome sequencing. A total of some 35 specimens from 5 patients went through TCRbeta repertoire sequencing, namely 25 tumor regions, 5 adjacent noncancerous liver tissues and 5 peripheral blood samples. The roughly 25 tumor region samples were profiled with Agilent mRNA microarrays so that TCRbeta repertoire diversity could be related to the local molecular phenotype. Repertoires from technical replicates were highly reproducible, with mean shared-clone rates roughly 0.9 and correlation coefficients above 0.98.

Starting from roughly 540 ng total RNA, TCRbeta-specific cDNA was produced by reverse transcription with a constant-region primer and ProtoScript II reverse transcriptase. The TCRbeta libraries were prepared through three rounds of nested multiplex PCR following a slightly modified ARM-PCR procedure. Each of the first two PCR rounds ran for around 11 cycles using multiplex TRBV1-TRBV30 forward primers together with a Cbeta reverse primer. A final 25-cycle PCR with Deep VentR polymerase added sample barcodes and Illumina adapters. Before sequencing, amplicons of 200-500 bp were gel-purified using a QIAquick gel extraction kit. TCRbeta amplicons were sequenced on an Illumina HiSeq 2500 with 250-bp paired-end reads. As for how the authors treated the data: Reads were quality-trimmed with Trimmomatic v0.33, and paired reads were merged with FLASH v1.2.11 to recover full CDR3 sequences. MiGEC v1.2.1b assigned V, D and J germline segments to the rearranged TCRbeta sequences. Clonotype statistics, along with Shannon-Wiener diversity indices, were calculated using VDJtools v1.0.0. Except for diversity analysis, only the 250 most abundant clonotypes of each sample were used in subsequent analyses to reduce sampling bias. TCRdb ran its own pipeline on the public reads, namely fastp trimming at Q25 and MiXCR clone calling, and kept in-frame beta chains. One record per CDR3 amino acid sequence lists the most common genes and DNA. These V and J calls originate from TCRdb's pipeline instead of the authors' own analysis. The sample table lists tens of thousands of distinct CDR3 sequences, around 79% of them with a count of one. The ten largest account for about a quarter of the sample.

Total RNA and DNA were co-extracted without cell sorting from approximately 22-30 mg of bulk tissue using the AllPrep DNA/RNA mini kit. About five patients with histopathologically diagnosed primary liver carcinoma underwent surgical resection in China between November 2015 and March 2016. At the time of sampling, the patients had chronic HBV infection and had not received any treatment. Each tumor was sampled at five spatially separated regions: the tumor centre plus the superior, inferior, left-lateral and right-lateral poles. Histological examination found more than 75% viable tumor cells in every tumor sample. Pieces of fresh tumor and adjacent tissue were cut in half, with one half kept in RNAlater at -80 degrees C and the other half sent for histology. General study outcomes and caveats: Because only the TCR beta chain was sequenced and unpaired alpha chains were not captured, true repertoire diversity is likely underestimated. With just 4 to 6 patients in the study, the authors point out that the findings should be validated in a larger study. Repertoire overlap was higher between tumor regions (mean roughly 35%) than tumor-adjacent (17%) or tumor-blood (approximately 14%) pairs, consistent with antigen-driven expansion. Comparison of CD4+ and CD8+ T cell repertoires was precluded by the use of bulk unsorted samples. Only about 7.5-25% of top clones were found in all five regions of a tumor, suggesting spatial heterogeneity of tumor-infiltrating T cells. The top 250 clones accounted for a significantly greater share of the repertoire in tumors than in blood (p = 0.039).

Ten or more counts support this clonotype. Its antigen target is currently unknown. Nothing much larger sits one base from this clone, and base qualities are not available. The CDR3 starts with the cysteine, ends with the phenylalanine, and has 15 residues. Just the 45-base CDR3 DNA is kept, in frame starting at base 1. V lost 11 bases and J lost 3 bases, and the count of bases not matched to a germline gene is 12. Reading the germline V gene (reference sequence) gives CDR1 SEHNR and CDR2 FQNEAQ. The chain was built from TRBV7-9 and TRBJ2-2; the central 7 bases match TRBD1. Material for sequencing was liver tumor tissue from sampling region 3. This sample's cell subset or site label indicates: tumor region T3, left-lateral pole. The clonotype comes from a man aged 35-49 years with primary liver carcinoma and hepatitis B virus infection. At the DNA level, the sequence is TGTGCCGCGTCCCCGGGACAGTTGGACACCGGGGAGCTGTTTTTT. Its translation is CAASPGQLDTGELFF.